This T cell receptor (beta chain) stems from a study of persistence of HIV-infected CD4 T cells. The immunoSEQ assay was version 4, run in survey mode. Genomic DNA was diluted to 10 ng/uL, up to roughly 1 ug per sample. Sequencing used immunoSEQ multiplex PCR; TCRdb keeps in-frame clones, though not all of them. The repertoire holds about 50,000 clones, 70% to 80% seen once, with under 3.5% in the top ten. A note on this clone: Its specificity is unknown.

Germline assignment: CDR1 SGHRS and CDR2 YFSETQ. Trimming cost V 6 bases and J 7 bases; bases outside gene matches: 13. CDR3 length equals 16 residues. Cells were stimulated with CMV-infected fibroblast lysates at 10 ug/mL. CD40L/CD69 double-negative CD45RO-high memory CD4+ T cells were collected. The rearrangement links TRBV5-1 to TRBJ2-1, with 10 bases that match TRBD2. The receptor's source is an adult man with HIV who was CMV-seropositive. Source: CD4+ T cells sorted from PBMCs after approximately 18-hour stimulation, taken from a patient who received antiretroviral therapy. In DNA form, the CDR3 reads TGCGCCAGCACCGACTTAAAGCGGGGGGGCGATAATGAGCAGTTCTTC. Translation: CASTDLKRGGDNEQFF.